This T cell receptor beta chain is drawn from a study of identical twins. With template switching, a universal primer site was added, and the cDNA carried unique molecular identifiers. TCRdb reprocessed the 5' RACE reads with MiXCR, giving one entry per CDR3 protein. The sample carries about 920,000 distinct CDR3 sequences, around an eighth recorded once. As for this clonotype: Antigen unknown.

Study-wide findings and caveats: The presence of invariant MAIT and iNKT cells could partly confound analyses of zero-insertion sequences. For cord blood, abundant beta clonotypes had fewer insertions, unlike memory repertoires, which showed none.

These data are also associated with another study on yellow fever vaccine responses in identical twins.

Sequenced material: PBMCs. This receptor was identified in a woman aged 18-35 years in good health.

CDR3 DNA: TGCAGTGCTAGTAGAAATGAGCAGTTCTTC. This encodes CSASRNEQFF. The V gene is TRBV20-1, the J gene TRBJ2-1; D is unclear. Germline V gives CDR1 DFQATT, CDR2 SNEGSKA (reference sequence). Trimming removed 3 bases at V and 7 bases at J, with 4 bases between. There are 10 residues in the CDR3.